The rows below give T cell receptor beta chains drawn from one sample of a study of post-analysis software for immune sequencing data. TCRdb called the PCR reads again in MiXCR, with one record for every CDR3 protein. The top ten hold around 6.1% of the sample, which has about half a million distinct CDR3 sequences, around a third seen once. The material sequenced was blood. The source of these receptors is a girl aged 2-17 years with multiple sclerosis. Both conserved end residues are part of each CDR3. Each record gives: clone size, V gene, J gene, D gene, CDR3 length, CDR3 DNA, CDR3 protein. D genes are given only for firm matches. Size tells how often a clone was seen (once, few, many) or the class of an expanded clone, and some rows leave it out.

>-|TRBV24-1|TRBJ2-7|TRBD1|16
TGTGCCACCAGTGATCCAGGGGGCGAGCTTCCCAATGAGCAGTACTTC
CATSDPGGELPNEQYF
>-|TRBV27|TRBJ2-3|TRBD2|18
TGTGCCAGCAGACCTGGGGGTGTTCTAGCGGGGGCCGGGAATACGCAGTATTTT
CASRPGGVLAGAGNTQYF
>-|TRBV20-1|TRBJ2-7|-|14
TGCAGTGCTAGTATACAGGGTTCCTACAATGAGCAGTACTTC
CSASIQGSYNEQYF
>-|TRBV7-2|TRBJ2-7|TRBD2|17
TGTGCCAGCAGCTTGGAGGCCAGCGGGGCTTTCTCCTACGAGCAGTACTTC
CASSLEASGAFSYEQYF
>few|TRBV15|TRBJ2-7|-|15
TGTGCCACCAGCAGAGATGGGGCAGGGAGAGCGCTCCAGTACTTC
CATSRDGAGRALQYF
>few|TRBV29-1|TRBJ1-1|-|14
TGCAGCGCCTGGGTGGGGTCAGGGCACACTGAAGCTTTCTTT
CSAWVGSGHTEAFF
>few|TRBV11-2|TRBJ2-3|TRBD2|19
TGTGCCAGCAGCTTAGGACTAGCGGGGGCCACCCTCGGCACAGATACGCAGTATTTT
CASSLGLAGATLGTDTQYF
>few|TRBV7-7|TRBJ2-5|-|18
TGTGCTAGCAGCTTAGCGGTCATGGGCAGGGGGTCCCAAGAGACCCAGTACTTC
CASSLAVMGRGSQETQYF
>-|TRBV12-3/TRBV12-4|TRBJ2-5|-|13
TGTGCCAGCAGTTTAGGAGTACTCGCGACCCAGTACTTC
CASSLGVLATQYF
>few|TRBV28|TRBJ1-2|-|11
TGTGCCAGCAGTTTCAACGATGGCTACACCTTC
CASSFNDGYTF
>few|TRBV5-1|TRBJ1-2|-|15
TGCGCCAGCAGCTTGGACGGCTCGATGGACTATGGCTACACCTTC
CASSLDGSMDYGYTF
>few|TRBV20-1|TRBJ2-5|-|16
TGCAGTGCTCCTAATTTGTACAGCGCCGATCAAGAGACCCAGTACTTC
CSAPNLYSADQETQYF
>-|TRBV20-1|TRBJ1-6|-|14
TGCAGTGCTAGAGTGGGGGCTCCGGGTTCACCCCTCCACTTT
CSARVGAPGSPLHF
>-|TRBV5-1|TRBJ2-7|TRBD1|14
TGCGCCAGCAGCCCCCGGACAGGGATGGACGAGCAGTACTTC
CASSPRTGMDEQYF
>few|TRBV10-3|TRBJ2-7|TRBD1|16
TGTGCCATCAGTGAGTCGATGGGGACAGGGTCCAACGAGCAGTACTTC
CAISESMGTGSNEQYF
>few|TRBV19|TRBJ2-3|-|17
TGTGCCAGTAGTATCGATCTCGGACGGACGTTAAAGGATACGCAGTATTTT
CASSIDLGRTLKDTQYF
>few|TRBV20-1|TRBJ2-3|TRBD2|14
TGCAGTGCTGTACTAGCGGGGGACACAGATACGCAGTATTTT
CSAVLAGDTDTQYF
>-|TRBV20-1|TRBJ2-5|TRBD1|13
TGCAGTGCTATACAGGGGGCATGGGAGACCCAGTACTTC
CSAIQGAWETQYF
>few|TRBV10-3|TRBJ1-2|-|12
TGTGCCATCAGTGAGTCAGGGAGTGGCTACACCTTC
CAISESGSGYTF
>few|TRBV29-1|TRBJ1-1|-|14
TGCAGCGTTGCTCGTACAGGCGATAACACTGAAGCTTTCTTT
CSVARTGDNTEAFF
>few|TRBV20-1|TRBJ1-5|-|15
TGCAGTGCTAGAGGTGGGGGCCGCTTGTTACAGCCCCAGCATTTT
CSARGGGRLLQPQHF
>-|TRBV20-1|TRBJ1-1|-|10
TGCAGTGCCCTGAGACCTGAAGCTTTCTTT
CSALRPEAFF
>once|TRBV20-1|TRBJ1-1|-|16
TGCAGTGCTCCCCCGGCGAGGATGTTACAGAACACTGAAGCTTTCTTT
CSAPPARMLQNTEAFF
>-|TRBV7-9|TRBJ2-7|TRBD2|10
TGTGCCGGCGCGCGGGGGGAGCAGTACTTC
CAGARGEQYF
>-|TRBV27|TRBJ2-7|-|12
TGTGCCAGCCGATCCTCCTACAATGAGCAGTACTTC
CASRSSYNEQYF
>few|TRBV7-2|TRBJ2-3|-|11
TGTGCCAGCACCCCGGGAGATACGCAGTATTTT
CASTPGDTQYF
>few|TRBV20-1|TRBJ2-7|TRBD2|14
TGCAGTGCCCGAAGCGGGGGCCTCTCCTACGAGCAGTACTTC
CSARSGGLSYEQYF
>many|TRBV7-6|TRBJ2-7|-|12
TGTGCCAGCAGCGGTAGCTCCTACGAGCAGTACTTC
CASSGSSYEQYF
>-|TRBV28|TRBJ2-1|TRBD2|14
TGTGCCGTCCGGGGGACTAGCGGATACAATGAGCAGTTCTTC
CAVRGTSGYNEQFF
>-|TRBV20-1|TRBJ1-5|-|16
TGCAGTGCTAGTTTCAATACGGACGGAGGCAATCAGCCCCAGCATTTT
CSASFNTDGGNQPQHF
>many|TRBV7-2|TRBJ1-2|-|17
TGTGCCAGCAGCTTAGGGGGATTGGAGTTCCGTAACTATGGCTACACCTTC
CASSLGGLEFRNYGYTF
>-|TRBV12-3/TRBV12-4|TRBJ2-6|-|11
TGTGCCAGCAGTTTCGGAAGGGTCCTGACTTTC
CASSFGRVLTF
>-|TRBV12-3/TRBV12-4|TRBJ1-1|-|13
TGTGCCAGCAACGGACAGACGAACACTGAAGCTTTCTTT
CASNGQTNTEAFF
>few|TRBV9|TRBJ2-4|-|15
TGTGCCAGCAGCGGGGTCGACAGGATGACGGACATTCAGTACTTC
CASSGVDRMTDIQYF
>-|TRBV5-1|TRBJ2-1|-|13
TGCGCCAGCAGCGAGACTGGCTACAATGAGCAGTTCTTC
CASSETGYNEQFF
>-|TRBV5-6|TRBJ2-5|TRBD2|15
TGTGCCAGCAGCGGGTTAGCGGGGACCGGTGAGACCCAGTACTTC
CASSGLAGTGETQYF
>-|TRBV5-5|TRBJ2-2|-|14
TGTGCCAGCATCCTACAGGGTTTCGCCGGGGAGCTGTTTTTT
CASILQGFAGELFF
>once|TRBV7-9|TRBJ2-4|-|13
TGTGCCAGCAGTAAAGGGCAGGGTGACATTCAGTACTTC
CASSKGQGDIQYF
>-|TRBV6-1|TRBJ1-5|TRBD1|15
TGTGCCAGCAGTGCCGACAGGGGAGTTCATCAGCCCCAGCATTTT
CASSADRGVHQPQHF
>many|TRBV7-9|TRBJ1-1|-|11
TGTGCCAGCAGCGGAGGCACTGAAGCTTTCTTT
CASSGGTEAFF
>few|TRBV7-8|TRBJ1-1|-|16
TGTGCCAGCAGCTTCCCCGAAGGTGGCCGACCCACTGAAGCTTTCTTT
CASSFPEGGRPTEAFF
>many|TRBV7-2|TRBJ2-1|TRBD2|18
TGTGCCAGCAGCTCCAGGACTAGCGGGGTTGGCTCCTACAATGAGCAGTTCTTC
CASSSRTSGVGSYNEQFF
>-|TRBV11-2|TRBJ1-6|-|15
TGTGCCAGCAGCTATCAGGACAGAATTAATTCACCCCTCCACTTT
CASSYQDRINSPLHF
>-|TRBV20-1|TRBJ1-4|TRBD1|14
TGCAGTGCAAGGAACCCGGGACAGAATGAAAAACTGTTTTTT
CSARNPGQNEKLFF
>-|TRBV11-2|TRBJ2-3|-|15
TGTGCCAGCAGCTTAGCACTCCGCTCTGAAGATACGCAGTATTTT
CASSLALRSEDTQYF
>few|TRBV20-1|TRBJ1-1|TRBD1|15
TGCAGTGCTAGAGTACGCGGGACAGGGGACACTGAAGCTTTCTTT
CSARVRGTGDTEAFF
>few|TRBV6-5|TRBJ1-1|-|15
TGTGCCAGCAGCAGGATAATTGGCATGAACACTGAAGCTTTCTTT
CASSRIIGMNTEAFF
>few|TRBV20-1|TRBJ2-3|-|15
TGCAGTGCTCCCCAGACAGGGGAGGGGACAGATACGCAGTATTTT
CSAPQTGEGTDTQYF
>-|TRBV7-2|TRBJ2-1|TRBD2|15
TGTGCCAGCAGCTTAGGGACTAGCCGGGTCAATGGGCAGTTCTTC
CASSLGTSRVNGQFF
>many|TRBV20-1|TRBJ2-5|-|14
TGCAGTGCTAATAGCGGATGGTACCAAGAGACCCAGTACTTC
CSANSGWYQETQYF
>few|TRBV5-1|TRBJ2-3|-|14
TGCGCCAGCAGCTTGGAGGGTAACGCAGATACGCAGTATTTT
CASSLEGNADTQYF
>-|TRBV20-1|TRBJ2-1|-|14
TGCAGTGCTAGGGGGACTTTTGGGGGCAATGAGCAGTTCTTC
CSARGTFGGNEQFF
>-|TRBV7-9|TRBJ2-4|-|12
TGTGCCAGCAGCTTAGGGGGGGCTGGCCAGTACTTC
CASSLGGAGQYF